This T cell receptor (beta chain) was documented in a study of tumor-infiltrating lymphocytes in localized non-small cell lung cancer. Study details: Several tumor histologies, both smoking statuses, and some post-neoadjuvant chemotherapy samples were included.

This clone was counted only a few times. CDR3 length: 19 residues. V lost 4 bases, J lost 1 base, and 17 bases stayed unmatched. CDR1 is GTSNPN and CDR2 is SVGIG in the germline V gene (reference sequence). Some clones are missing from TCRdb's copy, which holds only in-frame ones; the method was immunoSEQ multiplex PCR. The sample records thousands of clones, 74% being singletons. The source of this sequence is a human donor with non-small cell lung cancer. Sample: uninvolved lung tissue not adjacent to the tumor. The gene calls are TRBV30 and TRBJ2-3, with 10 bases that match TRBD1. CDR3 protein: CAWTPGQGIFARGTDTQYF. The CDR3 region has the DNA TGTGCCTGGACACCGGGACAGGGGATTTTCGCGCGGGGCACAGATACGCAGTATTTT.